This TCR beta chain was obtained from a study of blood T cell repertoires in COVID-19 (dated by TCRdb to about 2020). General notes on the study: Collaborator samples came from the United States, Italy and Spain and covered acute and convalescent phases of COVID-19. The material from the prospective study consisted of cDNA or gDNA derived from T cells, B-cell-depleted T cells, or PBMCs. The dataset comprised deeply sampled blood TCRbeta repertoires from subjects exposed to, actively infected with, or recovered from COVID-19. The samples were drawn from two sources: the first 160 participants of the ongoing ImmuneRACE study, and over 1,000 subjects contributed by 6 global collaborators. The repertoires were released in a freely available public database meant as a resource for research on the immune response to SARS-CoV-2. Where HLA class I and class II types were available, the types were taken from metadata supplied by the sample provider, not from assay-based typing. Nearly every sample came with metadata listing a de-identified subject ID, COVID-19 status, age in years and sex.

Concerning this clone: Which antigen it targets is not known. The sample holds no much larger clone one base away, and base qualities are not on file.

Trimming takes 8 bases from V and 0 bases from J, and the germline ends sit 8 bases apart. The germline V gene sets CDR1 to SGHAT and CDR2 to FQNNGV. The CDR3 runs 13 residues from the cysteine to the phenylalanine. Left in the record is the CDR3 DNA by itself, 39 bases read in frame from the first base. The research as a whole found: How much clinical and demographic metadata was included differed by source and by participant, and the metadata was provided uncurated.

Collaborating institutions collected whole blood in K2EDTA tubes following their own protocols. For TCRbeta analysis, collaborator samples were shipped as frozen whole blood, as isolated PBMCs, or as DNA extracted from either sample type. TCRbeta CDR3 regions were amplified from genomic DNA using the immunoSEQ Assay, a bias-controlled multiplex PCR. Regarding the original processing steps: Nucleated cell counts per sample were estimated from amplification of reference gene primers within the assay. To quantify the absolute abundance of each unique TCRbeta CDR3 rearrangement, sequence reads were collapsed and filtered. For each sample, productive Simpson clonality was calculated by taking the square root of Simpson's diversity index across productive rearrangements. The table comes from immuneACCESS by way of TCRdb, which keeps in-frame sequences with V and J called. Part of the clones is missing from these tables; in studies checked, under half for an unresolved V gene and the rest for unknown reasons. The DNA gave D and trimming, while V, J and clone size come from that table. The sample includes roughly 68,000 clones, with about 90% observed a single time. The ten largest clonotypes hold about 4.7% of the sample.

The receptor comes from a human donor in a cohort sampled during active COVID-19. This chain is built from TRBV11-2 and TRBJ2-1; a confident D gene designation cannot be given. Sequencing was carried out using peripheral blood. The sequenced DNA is TGTGCCAGCCATCTGGCCTCCTACAATGAGCAGTTCTTC. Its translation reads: CASHLASYNEQFF.